The T cell receptor beta chain under discussion was sequenced for a study of blood T cells in healthy people across ages. Overall study context: Per two T cells, about one barcoded beta molecule was captured through template switching.

Study-wide points: The diversity estimates, figures obtained from one million T cells, were considered underestimates. In these data, TCR beta diversity tracked strongly with naive T cell percentage.

V was pared by 4 bases and J by 4 bases, with 14 bases between. Germline loops: CDR1 SGHAT, CDR2 FQNNGV. This CDR3 region has 14 residues. The use of a sample-barcoded 5' primer and a J-beta primer mix characterized a second PCR of roughly 6 to 12 cycles. A template-switch adaptor containing 12 random nucleotides labeled each cDNA molecule. From the 5' RACE reads, TCRdb called clonotypes with MiXCR, one entry per CDR3 protein. Here the sample spans approximately 800,000 distinct CDR3 sequences, 55% to 75% being singletons. Concerning this clonotype itself: Its antigen is still unknown.

J is TRBJ2-7 and V is TRBV11-2, with D perhaps matching TRBD1 (5 bases). Sequencing used blood. The sequence derives from a man aged 25 to 40 in good health. CDR3 nucleotides: TGTGCCAGCAGCTCCCGGACAACGTTTTACGAGCAGTACTTC. Residues: CASSSRTTFYEQYF.